Below, one T cell receptor (beta chain) is given with its context. No antigen is known for it. This sample was included in a study of blood T cells in healthy people across ages. Broader study findings: Changes in expanded clonotypes were possibly confounded, as the CMV status of donors was unknown. Unsorted PBMCs ruled out conclusive naive versus antigen-experienced comparison.

Primers used in a second PCR of roughly 7 to 12 cycles were a sample-barcoded 5' primer and a J-beta primer mix. Each sample yielded at least 3 million CDR3-containing paired-end reads. MiXCR was run by TCRdb on the 5' RACE reads, yielding one entry per CDR3 protein. The table records approximately 730,000 distinct CDR3 sequences, around 46% of them present only once. Germline V gives CDR1 SGHDT, CDR2 YYEEEE. This CDR3 is 17 amino acids long. Trimming left V 4 bases short and J 4 bases short, with 18 bases between. The sequencing input was blood. J is TRBJ2-6 and V is TRBV5-6; D is undetermined. This sequence originates from a woman aged 55 to 70 in good health. The DNA for the CDR3 is TGTGCCAGCAGCCGTACCATATCTAGGGCGGGGGCCAACGTCCTGACTTTC. Its protein is CASSRTISRAGANVLTF.